The T cell receptor (beta chain) under discussion was sequenced for a study of blood T cell repertoires in COVID-19. Study-level information: Donors in the United States, Italy and Spain gave samples during acute or convalescent COVID-19.

Sequenced by immunoSEQ multiplex PCR; TCRdb stores in-frame clones only, minus some. The sample yields around 100,000 clones, approximately 84% seen once. Looked up from germline, CDR1 is SGHRS and CDR2 is YFSETQ. V lost 4 bases, J lost 1 base, and 8 bases lay in between. This CDR3 spans 13 amino acids. The specimen was peripheral blood. The gene calls are TRBV5-1 and TRBJ1-1; D not resolved. The TCR was taken from a human donor in a cohort sampled during active COVID-19. CDR3 bases: TGCGCCAGCAGCATCGAGGGGAACACTGAAGCTTTCTTT. Amino acids: CASSIEGNTEAFF.